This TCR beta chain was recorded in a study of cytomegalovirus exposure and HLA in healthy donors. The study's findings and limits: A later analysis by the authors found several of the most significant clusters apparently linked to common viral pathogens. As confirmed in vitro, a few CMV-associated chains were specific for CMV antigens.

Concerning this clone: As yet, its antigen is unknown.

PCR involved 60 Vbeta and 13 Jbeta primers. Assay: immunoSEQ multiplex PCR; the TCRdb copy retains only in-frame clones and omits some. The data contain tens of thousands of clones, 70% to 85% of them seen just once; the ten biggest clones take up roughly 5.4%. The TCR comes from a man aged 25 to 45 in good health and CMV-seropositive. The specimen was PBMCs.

The CDR3 DNA is TGTGCCAGCAAAGCGCGGGAGGGCCGTAGGTCCTACAATGAGCAGTTCTTC. Its translation is CASKAREGRRSYNEQFF. The gene calls are TRBV27 and TRBJ2-1; 9 nucleotides match TRBD2. CDR3 length: 17 amino acids. Trimming at V came to 7 bases and at J to 1 base, leaving 11 bases not matched to a gene. Germline values: CDR1 MNHEY, CDR2 SMNVEV (reference sequence).